The following is a T cell receptor (beta chain) sequence with its context. There are a few counts of this clone. No cognate antigen has been identified for it. No quality values exist for individual bases; no much larger clone is one base distant. This sample is drawn from a study of T cells after posttransplantation cyclophosphamide (dated by TCRdb to 2015 to 2016). Study-level background: T cell repertoire reconstitution was tracked by TRB sequencing after myeloablative bone marrow transplantation in which posttransplantation cyclophosphamide was used as GVHD prophylaxis. Antigen receptor sequencing was done on samples from 35 to 45 PTCy-treated patients and from 15 to 20 related bone marrow donors of those patients. Blood from every one of the 30 or so PTCy patients who had 1-year posttransplant specimens underwent TRB sequencing. In 3 patients, up to roughly 3 additional blood samples taken between 2 and 5.2 years after transplant also underwent TRB sequencing, as did pretransplant blood from a handful of patients. Because TRA and TRB clonality were tightly correlated in 9 samples, subsequent TCR analyses were focused on TRB only. Public TRB sequences were checked against a database of over 3,600 sequences associated with responses to pathogens, tumor antigens, self-antigens and alloantigens.

On the study overall, not on this receptor specifically: Across the approximately 46 patients, TRB clonality was highly associated with recipient CMV seropositivity and CMV reactivation, and diversity with PTCy was similar to that in the CNI/methotrexate controls. The TRB repertoires of T cells infiltrating skin or the GI tract showed only limited overlap with the TRB repertoires found in blood. Donor-recipient similarity was low at 1-2 months but increased during the first year, and donor CD8+ memory clones often dominated later blood repertoires.

The CDR3 goes from the cysteine to the phenylalanine over 15 residues. Solely the CDR3 DNA is kept, with 45 bases framed from the first base. V is clipped by 8 bases and J by 3 bases, and the sequence between their germline boundaries is 17 bases long. From a lookup of the germline V gene, CDR1 and CDR2 are MNHNS and SASEGT. Genomic DNA was used for TRB sequencing, which was performed with the immunoSEQ assay at survey resolution or with the hsTCRB kit. The original pipeline was this. The immunoSEQ software was used for initial read processing, and the LymphoSeq R package was used for repertoire analyses. Clonality was calculated as 1 minus normalized Shannon entropy, and the Gini coefficient was also calculated for each TRB dataset. Phenotypes of unsorted samples were inferred by mapping TRB sequences from sorted subsets of the recipient or donor onto unsorted samples of the same recipient. TCRdb stores this immuneACCESS table with in-frame sequences only. Part of the clones is absent; in the studies checked, under half of the shortfall reflects unresolved V genes, and no reason is known for the rest. The V and J calls and clone size come from that table; D and trimming were worked out from the DNA. The sample table records around 220 clones; about nine tenths of these occur just once. The ten largest clones represent approximately 6.8% of the sample.

The origin of this receptor is a man aged 45 to 65. The chain uses TRBV6-1 and TRBJ1-5; the D gene remains uncertain. Sequenced input: gut tissue. The CDR3 region: CASGETLSPNQPQHF. The DNA sequence reads TGTGCCAGCGGCGAGACACTTTCCCCCAATCAGCCCCAGCATTTT.